Below are 5 T cell receptor beta chains sequenced from a single sample in a study of blood T cells in healthy people across ages. A second about 7 to 12 cycle PCR used barcoded and J-beta primers. Via MiXCR, TCRdb re-called the 5' RACE reads, giving one row per CDR3 protein. The sample holds fewer than 1 million distinct CDR3 sequences; under 45% are singletons and the top ten take about 19%. The sequenced sample was blood. These receptors originate from a man in his sixties in good health.

The V gene is TRBV14, the J gene TRBJ1-6; D is unresolved. The V gene's germline CDR1 is SGHDN and CDR2 FVKESK. V was trimmed by 2 bases and J by 8 bases, leaving 7 bases between them. This CDR3 region has 13 residues. The CDR3 sequence is CASSQSWDSPLHF. The CDR3 region has the DNA TGTGCCAGCAGCCAATCATGGGATTCACCCCTCCACTTT.

This chain links TRBV4-3 with TRBJ2-3; unclear D gene. This CDR3 has 12 residues. Trimming took off 1 base at V and 12 bases at J, with 11 bases between the two ends. CDR1 and CDR2 from the germline V gene are LGHNA and YSLEER. CDR3 bases: TGCGCCAGCAGCCAAGGGGCTAGAACCCAGTATTTT. It specifies CASSQGARTQYF.

The chain uses TRBV4-1 and TRBJ2-1, with 8 bases aligning to TRBD2. CDR1 MGHRA and CDR2 YSYEKL come from the germline V gene. This CDR3 spans 19 amino acids. With 1 base clipped from V and 1 base from J, the junction kept 12 bases outside the gene matches. CDR3 nucleotide sequence: TGCGCCAGCAGCCAAGGTGCAGTAGCGGGGCAACAATCCTACAATGAGCAGTTCTTC. The encoded protein is CASSQGAVAGQQSYNEQFF.

The chain has TRBV21-1 and TRBJ2-1; the DNA was not used to check the table's D call, TRBD1. TRBV21-1 is tagged as a pseudogene. The CDR3 extends over 18 amino acids. In nucleotides, the CDR3 is TGTGCCAGCAGCAGCGGACGGGACAGCTTTAGTTCCTACAATGAGCAGTTCTTC. It encodes CASSSGRDSFSSYNEQFF.

This chain connects TRBV29-1 to TRBJ2-7; D possibly corresponds to TRBD1 (6 bases). The length of the CDR3 is 13 residues. Looked up from germline, CDR1 is SQVTM and CDR2 is ANQGSEA. The ends were cut back, 6 bases at V and 7 bases at J, with 19 bases in the middle. The CDR3 region is CSVAGTSNNEQYF. The DNA for the CDR3 is TGCAGCGTGGCAGGGACAAGCAACAATGAGCAGTACTTC.